The clone carrying this T cell receptor (beta chain) was observed many times. Its antigen remains unknown. Healthy Caucasians were all of the donors. The source of the sample is a study of identical twins. Study-wide findings and caveats: Abundant cord blood beta clonotypes carried fewer insertions; memory repertoires showed none.

cDNA carried unique molecular identifiers, and a universal primer site was added by template switching. TCRdb recomputed calls from the 5' RACE reads with MiXCR, one row per CDR3 protein. The table shows about 890,000 distinct CDR3 sequences, with around 12% occurring only once. J was trimmed by 13 bases and V by 0 bases; bases with no gene match: 9. In germline, CDR1 is SGHKS, CDR2 YYEKEE (reference sequence). This CDR3 contains 16 residues. In addition, the sample was reused for a study of yellow fever vaccine responses in identical twins.

The chain combines TRBV5-5 with TRBJ2-1, with 14 nucleotides matching TRBD2. This receptor was taken from a woman between 18 and 29 years old in good health. Sequences were obtained from PBMCs. CDR3 loop: CASSLELFGTSGSQFF. The CDR3 DNA reads as TGTGCCAGCAGCTTGGAGCTTTTCGGGACTAGCGGGAGCCAGTTCTTC.